The 15 T cell receptor delta chains presented below share a single source sample, sequenced in a study of human gamma delta and Vdelta1 T cells. TCRdb re-called the PCR reads using CATT. The sample lists fewer than 15,000 delta-chain clones; around 49% were seen once. The antigens these receptors bind are not known. Specimen: Vdelta1 gamma-delta T cells from blood grown in culture (DOT cells). These receptors were collected from a human donor in good health.

This chain joins TRDV1 and TRDJ1, with D unclear. The V end was cut by 2 bases, the J end by 3 bases, with 31 bases between. Germline V gives CDR1 TSWWSYY, CDR2 QGS. The CDR3 has 21 amino acids. CDR3 loop: CALGEERSVIELGGAADKLIF. The CDR3 DNA reads TGTGCTCTTGGGGAAGAGCGTTCTGTCATCGAATTGGGTGGAGCGGCCGATAAACTCATCTTT.

By sample fraction, this clone is medium-sized. This chain links TRDV1 with TRDJ1; D tentatively fits TRDD2 or TRDD3 (6 bases each). CDR3 length equals 18 residues. In germline, CDR1 is TSWWSYY, CDR2 QGS. Trimming removed 4 bases at V and 0 bases at J, with 21 bases between. DNA for the CDR3: TGTGCTCTTGGGGCTTCCTCCGGGGGACCGCACTACACCGATAAACTCATCTTT. Translating gives CALGASSGGPHYTDKLIF.

This clone came up a few times. The V gene is TRDV1, the J gene TRDJ1; 8 bases agree with TRDD3. Germline-derived CDR1 and CDR2 are TSWWSYY and QGS. After removal of 7 bases from V and 0 bases from J, the junction contained 19 bases not matched to a gene. This CDR3 has 19 residues. Here the CDR3 reads CALVKALQHTGGYTDKLIF. The CDR3 nucleotides are TGTGCTCTTGTAAAGGCGCTCCAACACACTGGGGGTTACACCGATAAACTCATCTTT.

The chain joins TRDV1 to TRDJ1, with TRDD3 as a possible D gene (6 bases). The V gene lost 3 bases and the J gene lost 0 bases, with 20 bases spanning the gap. Germline loops: CDR1 TSWWSYY, CDR2 QGS. CDR3 length: 18 amino acids. CDR3 DNA: TGTGCTCTTGGGGATGCTCGTACTGAGGATACCTACACCGATAAACTCATCTTT. This gives the protein CALGDARTEDTYTDKLIF.

This clone has only a few counts. The chain combines TRDV1 with TRDJ1; 9 bases are shared with TRDD3. Trimming cost V 2 bases and J 0 bases; bases outside gene matches: 25. Germline CDR1 reads TSWWSYY; CDR2 reads QGS. This CDR3 spans 23 amino acids. This CDR3 reads CALGEGRAIVHRTGGRYTDKLIF. The CDR3 DNA reads TGTGCTCTTGGGGAAGGTAGAGCTATCGTGCACCGTACTGGGGGAAGGTACACCGATAAACTCATCTTT.

This clone was found a few times. The gene calls are TRDV1 and TRDJ1; 13 bases agree with TRDD3. With 3 bases clipped from V and 9 bases from J, the junction kept 25 bases outside the gene matches. Germline CDR1 TSWWSYY, CDR2 QGS. The CDR3 is 21 amino acids. The CDR3 DNA is TGTGCTCTTGGGGACGGGCTGGTCCCCAGACTGGGGGATACGCGGCCCAAAGAACTCATCTTT. As protein: CALGDGLVPRLGDTRPKELIF.

J is TRDJ3 and V is TRDV1; D remains unclear. V was shortened by 5 bases and J by 0 bases, with 20 bases between the two germline ends. Germline lookup yields CDR1 TSWWSYY and CDR2 QGS. The CDR3 totals 20 residues. This CDR3 reads CALGKRRGVPSSWDTRQMFF. The DNA of the CDR3 is TGTGCTCTTGGGAAAAGGCGAGGGGTCCCGAGCTCCTGGGACACCCGACAGATGTTTTTC.

The chain uses TRDV1 and TRDJ1; D possibly corresponds to TRDD2 (6 bases). The CDR3 is made up of 24 amino acids. The germline V gene has CDR1 TSWWSYY and CDR2 QGS. The V end was cut by 0 bases, the J end by 0 bases, with 35 bases between. CDR3 residues: CALGELHKPSLTYWTPLYTDKLIF. CDR3 nucleotide sequence: TGTGCTCTTGGGGAACTACACAAACCTTCCCTCACTTACTGGACCCCTCTTTACACCGATAAACTCATCTTT.

This clone has more than one count but fewer than ten. The V and J genes are TRDV1 and TRDJ1, with a tentative D call TRDD3 (6 bases). The V and J ends lost 1 base and 8 bases respectively, with 17 bases between them. Germline loops: CDR1 TSWWSYY, CDR2 QGS. The CDR3 has 15 amino acids. The CDR3: CALGERIGLGLKLIF. The CDR3, as DNA: TGTGCTCTTGGGGAACGGATCGGACTGGGCCTAAAACTCATCTTT.

V is TRDV1 and J is TRDJ1; 13 nucleotides match TRDD3. Germline-derived CDR1 and CDR2 are TSWWSYY and QGS. CDR3 length: 18 residues. V lost 4 bases and J lost 1; bases outside the gene matches: 9. The CDR3 reads CALGGYWGIRRVTDKLIF. For the CDR3, the DNA is TGTGCTCTTGGGGGGTACTGGGGGATACGGAGGGTCACCGATAAACTCATCTTT.

V usage is TRDV1 and J usage is TRDJ1; 12 bases line up with TRDD3. Looked up from germline, CDR1 is TSWWSYY and CDR2 is QGS. The CDR3 is 25 residues long. Trimming at V came to 5 bases and at J to 0 bases, leaving 31 bases not matched to a gene. The CDR3 region has the DNA TGTGCTCTTGGGTCTCTTCCCCCAACTTATCCTAAACTGGGGGATACCCCAACGTACACCGATAAACTCATCTTT. It yields the protein CALGSLPPTYPKLGDTPTYTDKLIF.

The chain uses TRDV1 and TRDJ1, with 9 bases lining up with TRDD2. Losses at the gene ends were 1 base for V and 4 bases for J; bases not matched to a gene: 25. The CDR3 loop spans 22 amino acids. Germline V gene sequence: CDR1 TSWWSYY, CDR2 QGS. CDR3 DNA sequence: TGTGCTCTTGGGGAACCCTCCGGCCTTCCTACTATGGCCCTCATTGATATCGATAAACTCATCTTT. It translates to CALGEPSGLPTMALIDIDKLIF.

This clone was seen a few times. V gene TRDV1 combines with J gene TRDJ1, with unresolved D. CDR1 and CDR2 from the germline V gene are TSWWSYY and QGS. CDR3 size: 18 residues. Trimming pared 4 bases from V and 3 bases from J, leaving 24 bases between. The CDR3 sequence: CALGAFVSPFGVPDKLIF. In nucleotides, the CDR3 is TGTGCTCTTGGGGCCTTTGTGAGTCCTTTTGGCGTACCCGATAAACTCATCTTT.

The J gene is TRDJ1, the V gene TRDV1; 11 positions agree with TRDD3. CDR1 and CDR2 (germline): TSWWSYY, QGS. CDR3 size: 22 residues. V shed 0 bases, J shed 2 bases, and the junction held 20 bases outside the gene matches. CDR3 region: CALGELVLNYWGIGYQTDKLIF. CDR3 in DNA: TGTGCTCTTGGGGAACTGGTCCTAAACTACTGGGGGATAGGGTACCAGACCGATAAACTCATCTTT.

The chain couples TRDV1 to TRDJ1; 9 bases fit TRDD3. This CDR3 is built from 20 residues. Germline V gene sequence: CDR1 TSWWSYY, CDR2 QGS. V trimming: 4 bases; J trimming: 0 bases; junction bases outside the gene matches: 18. The CDR3 reads CALGGLPRYWGTQYTDKLIF. Here the CDR3 DNA reads TGTGCTCTTGGGGGCCTACCCCGGTACTGGGGGACCCAGTACACCGATAAACTCATCTTT.